Reported below is one TCR beta chain. Authors' methods: Estimates of nucleated cell counts were drawn from the amplification of reference gene primers. Only in-frame clones appear in the TCRdb table, and some are missing; sequencing was by immunoSEQ multiplex PCR. For V, J and clone size, that table is used; D and trimming come from the DNA. In the table there are around 170,000 clones, about 86% of which are singletons. The CDR3 runs to 14 residues. Germline V gene data show CDR1 as SGHTA and CDR2 as FQGNSA. With 5 bases clipped from V and 4 bases from J, the junction kept 6 bases outside the gene matches. This sample was taken from a study of blood T cell repertoires in COVID-19. Turning to the study itself: There were acute and convalescent COVID-19 samples, and they came from the United States, Italy and Spain. T cells, B-cell-depleted T cells, or PBMCs provided the cDNA or gDNA that served as material.

This TCR was recovered from a man between 25 and 39 years old with active or convalescent COVID-19. This chain joins TRBV7-2 and TRBJ1-1; 8 bases match TRBD1. The sequencing input was peripheral blood. Here the CDR3 DNA reads TGTGCCAGCAGCAACCGACAGGGGACCACTGAAGCTTTCTTT. Amino acid sequence: CASSNRQGTTEAFF. Together with reference TRBV7-2 and TRBJ1-1, the CDR3 gives the full variable domain: GAGVSQSPSNKVTEKGKDVELRCDPISGHTALYWYRQSLGQGLEFLIYFQGNSAPDKSGLPSDRFSAERTGGSVSTLTIQRTQQEDSAVYLCASSNRQGTTEAFFGQGTRLTVV.